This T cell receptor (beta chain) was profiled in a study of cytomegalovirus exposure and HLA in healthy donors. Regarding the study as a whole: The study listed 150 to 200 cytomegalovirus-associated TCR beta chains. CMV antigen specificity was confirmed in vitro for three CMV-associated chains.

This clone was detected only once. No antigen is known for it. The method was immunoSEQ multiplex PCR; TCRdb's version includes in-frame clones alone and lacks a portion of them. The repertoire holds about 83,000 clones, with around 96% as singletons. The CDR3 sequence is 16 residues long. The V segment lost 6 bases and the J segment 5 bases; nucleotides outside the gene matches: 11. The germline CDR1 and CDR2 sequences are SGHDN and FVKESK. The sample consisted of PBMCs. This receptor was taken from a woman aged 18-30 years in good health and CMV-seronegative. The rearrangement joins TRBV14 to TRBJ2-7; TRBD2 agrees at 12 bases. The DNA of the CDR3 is TGTGCCAGCAGTCCGCTAGCGGGAGGGGCTCTCCACGAGCAGTACTTC. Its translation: CASSPLAGGALHEQYF.